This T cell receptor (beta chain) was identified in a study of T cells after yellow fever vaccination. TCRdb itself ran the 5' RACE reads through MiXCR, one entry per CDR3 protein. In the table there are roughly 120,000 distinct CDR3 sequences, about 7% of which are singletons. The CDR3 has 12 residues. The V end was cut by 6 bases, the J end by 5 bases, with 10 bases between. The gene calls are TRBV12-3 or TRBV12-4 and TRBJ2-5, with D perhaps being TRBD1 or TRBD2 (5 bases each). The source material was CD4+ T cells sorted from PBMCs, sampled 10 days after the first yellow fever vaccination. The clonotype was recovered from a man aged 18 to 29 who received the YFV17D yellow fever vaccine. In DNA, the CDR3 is TGTGCCAGCAGGAGGGGTTCGGAGACCCAGTACTTC. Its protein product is CASRRGSETQYF.